This T cell receptor beta chain comes out of a study of T cell responses to AZD1222 COVID-19 vaccine. Study results and limitations: Unmutated variant regions are reportedly targeted by nearly half of spike-specific TCRs. Donors in the cohort were predominantly white British and more often female, and clonal diversity was possibly underestimated. Compared with day 0, the breadth and depth of the Spike-specific TCR repertoire rose significantly after two doses of AZD1222. All repertoire sampling was performed exclusively after the peak T cell response.

V lost 10 bases and J 3 bases, leaving 22 bases between the germline ends. CDR3 size: 15 residues. CDR1 and CDR2 from the germline V gene are MDHEN and SYDVKM. As concerns this clone: Its antigen is not known.

Assay used: immunoSEQ multiplex PCR; TCRdb lists only in-frame clones, some missing. The profile shows approximately 50,000 clones, around three quarters of them singletons. J is TRBJ2-7 and V is TRBV28; TRBD2 might be the D (6 bases). The sequences come from peripheral blood, collected on day 0 of AZD1222 vaccination. The sequence came from an adult in good health. CDR3 DNA sequence: TGTGCCACAAACCCCCCGGGGGTTACCTTCTACGAGCAGTACTTC. Translating it yields CATNPPGVTFYEQYF.